This T cell receptor (beta chain) was recovered during a study of blood T cell repertoires in COVID-19. Turning to the study itself: T cells, B-cell-depleted T cells, or PBMCs provided the cDNA or gDNA that served as material.

V lost 3 bases and J lost 0, with 5 bases in between. Germline V gene sequence: CDR1 MNHEY, CDR2 SMNVEV (reference sequence). The CDR3 contains 14 residues. As processed by the authors: Researchers report that nucleated cell counts were estimated from reference gene primer amplification. TCRdb keeps only in-frame clones here, not all; method: immunoSEQ multiplex PCR. Clone size and V and J calls were adopted from that table, with D and trimming inferred from the DNA. This sample has around 250,000 clones, with more than 70% found just once. This clone was counted only a few times. Source material: peripheral blood. This TCR came from an elderly man with acute or convalescent COVID-19. The chain recombines TRBV27 with TRBJ2-2, with D unresolved. CDR3 DNA sequence: TGTGCCAGCAGTTTTCTATCGAACACCGGGGAGCTGTTTTTT. It codes for CASSFLSNTGELFF.